This TCR beta chain is drawn from a study of blood T cell repertoires in COVID-19. Study summary: Sources were T cells, B-cell-depleted T cells, or PBMCs; the material itself was cDNA or gDNA.

In the study's own analysis: By means of reference gene primer amplification, nucleated cell counts were estimated. Produced via immunoSEQ multiplex PCR; TCRdb's table is partial and in-frame only. V and J calls and clone size are given by that table; D and trimming were obtained from the DNA. The profile shows about 380,000 clones, roughly 77% of them singletons. Unmatched junction bases numbered 4, after V lost 6 bases and J lost 5 bases. Germline CDR1 and CDR2: SQVTM and ANQGSEA. CDR3 length: 11 amino acids. The source is a human donor with acute or convalescent COVID-19. The donor label of this sample is uncertain. Sequencing was done on a sample of peripheral blood. The chain combines TRBV29-1 with TRBJ2-7, with TRBD1 identical over 7 bases. DNA of the CDR3: TGCAGCGTCTGGACAGGCCACGAGCAGTACTTC. This encodes CSVWTGHEQYF.